This T cell receptor (beta chain) derives from a study of response to subunit inactivated influenza vaccine. General observations from the study: New T cells are recruited in small numbers by each seasonal influenza vaccination, according to the authors' suggestion.

A few counts support this clonotype. The antigen remains unidentified. TCRdb ran MiXCR on the RT-PCR reads and lists one entry per CDR3 protein. In the table there are roughly 570,000 distinct CDR3 sequences, approximately 14% of which are singletons. The source is a man in his forties or fifties who received an inactivated influenza vaccine. This specimen consisted of PBMCs from blood, obtained about 13 days after vaccination.

CDR3 bases: TGTGCCAGCAGCCAACGCCCGGGACAACCAAATGAAAAACTGTTTTTT. This gives the protein CASSQRPGQPNEKLFF. The V gene is TRBV3-1, the J gene TRBJ1-4, with a weak D call TRBD1 (6 bases). The V gene's germline CDR1 is LGHDT and CDR2 YNNKEL (reference sequence). The CDR3 contains 16 residues. Trimming stripped 2 bases from V and 5 bases from J, with 15 bases between.